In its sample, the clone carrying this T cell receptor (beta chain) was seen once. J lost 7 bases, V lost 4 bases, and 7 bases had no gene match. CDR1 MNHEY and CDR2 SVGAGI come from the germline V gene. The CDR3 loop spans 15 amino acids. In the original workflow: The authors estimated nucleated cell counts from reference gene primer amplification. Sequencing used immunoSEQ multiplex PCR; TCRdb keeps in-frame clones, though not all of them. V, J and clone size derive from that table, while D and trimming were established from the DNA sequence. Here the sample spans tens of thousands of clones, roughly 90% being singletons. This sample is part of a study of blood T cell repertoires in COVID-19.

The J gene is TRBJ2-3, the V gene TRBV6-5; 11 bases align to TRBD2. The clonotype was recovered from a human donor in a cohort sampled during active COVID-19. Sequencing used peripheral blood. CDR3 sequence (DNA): TGTGCCAGCAGTTTGGATAGCGGGGGGGTTTATACGCAGTATTTT. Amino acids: CASSLDSGGVYTQYF.